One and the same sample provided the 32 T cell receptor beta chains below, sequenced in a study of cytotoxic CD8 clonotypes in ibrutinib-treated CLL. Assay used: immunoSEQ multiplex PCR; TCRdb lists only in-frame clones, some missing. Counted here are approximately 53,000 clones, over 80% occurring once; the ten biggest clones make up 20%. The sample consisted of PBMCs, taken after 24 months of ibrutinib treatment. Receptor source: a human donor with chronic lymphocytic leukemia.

CDR3 amino acids: CASSRRALSNEQFF. The CDR3 nucleotides read TGCGCCAGCAGTCGGCGGGCCCTCTCGAATGAGCAGTTCTTC. The V gene is TRBV23-1, the J gene TRBJ2-1; the D gene is possibly TRBD2 (5 bases). TRBV23-1 is noted as an ORF with a role that remains uncertain. This CDR3 comprises 14 residues. The V end was cut by 4 bases, the J end by 7 bases, with 14 bases between.

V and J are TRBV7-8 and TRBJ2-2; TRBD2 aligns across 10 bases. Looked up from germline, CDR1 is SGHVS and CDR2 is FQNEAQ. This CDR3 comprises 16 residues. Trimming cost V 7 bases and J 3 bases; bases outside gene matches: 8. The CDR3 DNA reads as TGTGCCAGCACCCTGAGCGGGAGGGGGGACACCGGGGAGCTGTTTTTT. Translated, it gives CASTLSGRGDTGELFF.

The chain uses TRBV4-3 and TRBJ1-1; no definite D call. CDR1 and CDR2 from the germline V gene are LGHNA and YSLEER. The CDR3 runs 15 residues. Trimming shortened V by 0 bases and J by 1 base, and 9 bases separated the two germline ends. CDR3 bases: TGCGCCAGCAGCCAAGAAAGTGGGCGGAACACTGAAGCTTTCTTT. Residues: CASSQESGRNTEAFF.

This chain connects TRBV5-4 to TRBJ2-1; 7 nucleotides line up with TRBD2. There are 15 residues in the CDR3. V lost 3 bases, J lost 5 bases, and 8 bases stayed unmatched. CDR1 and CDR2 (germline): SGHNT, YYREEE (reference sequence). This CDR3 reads CASSWKNSGNNEQFF. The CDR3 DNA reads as TGTGCCAGCAGCTGGAAAAACAGCGGGAACAATGAGCAGTTCTTC.

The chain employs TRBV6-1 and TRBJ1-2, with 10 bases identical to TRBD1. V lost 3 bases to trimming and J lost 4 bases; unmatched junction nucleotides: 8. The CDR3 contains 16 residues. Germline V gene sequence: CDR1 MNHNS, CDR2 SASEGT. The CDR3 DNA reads TGTGCCAGCAGTGACGGCCGACAGGGGGCAAGCTATGGCTACACCTTC. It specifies CASSDGRQGASYGYTF.

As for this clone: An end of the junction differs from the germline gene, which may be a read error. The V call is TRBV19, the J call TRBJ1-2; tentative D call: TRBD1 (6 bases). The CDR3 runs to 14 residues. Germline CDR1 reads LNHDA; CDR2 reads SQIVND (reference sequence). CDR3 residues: CVSSSGGRVYGYTF. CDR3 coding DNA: TGTGTCAGTAGTTCGGGGGGCCGGGTCTATGGCTACACCTTC.

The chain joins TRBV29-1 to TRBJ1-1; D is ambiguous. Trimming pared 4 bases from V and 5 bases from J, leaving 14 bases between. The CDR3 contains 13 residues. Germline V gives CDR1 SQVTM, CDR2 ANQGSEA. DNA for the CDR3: TGCAGCGTTGTTACGGTCGGGGAGACTGAAGCTTTCTTT. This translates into CSVVTVGETEAFF.

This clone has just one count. The CDR3 nucleotides are TGTGCCAGCAGCCCACCTCGAGGGACTAGCGGCACAGATACGCAGTATTTT. Protein product: CASSPPRGTSGTDTQYF. The gene calls are TRBV7-2 and TRBJ2-3; 10 bases match TRBD2. CDR3 size: 17 residues. Germline assignment: CDR1 SGHTA and CDR2 FQGNSA. The J segment lost 1 base and the V segment lost 5 bases, leaving 9 bases of the junction unmatched. The complete variable domain, with remaining parts taken from reference TRBV7-2 and TRBJ2-3, reads GAGVSQSPSNKVTEKGKDVELRCDPISGHTALYWYRQSLGQGLEFLIYFQGNSAPDKSGLPSDRFSAERTGGSVSTLTIQRTQQEDSAVYLCASSPPRGTSGTDTQYFGPGTRLTVL.

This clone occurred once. The CDR3 sequence is CASSLRVAGDQETQYF. CDR3 in DNA: TGTGCCAGCAGCTTGAGGGTAGCGGGCGACCAAGAGACCCAGTACTTC. This sequence joins TRBV5-4 and TRBJ2-5; 7 positions agree with TRBD2. This CDR3 region has 16 residues. In germline, CDR1 is SGHNT, CDR2 YYREEE (reference sequence). V shed 1 base, J shed 0 bases, and the junction held 6 bases outside the gene matches. Based on the CDR3 plus reference TRBV5-4 and TRBJ2-5, the full variable domain is ETGVTQSPTHLIKTRGQQVTLRCSSQSGHNTVSWYQQALGQGPQFIFQYYREEENGRGNFPPRFSGLQFPNYSSELNVNALELDDSALYLCASSLRVAGDQETQYFGPGTRLLVL.

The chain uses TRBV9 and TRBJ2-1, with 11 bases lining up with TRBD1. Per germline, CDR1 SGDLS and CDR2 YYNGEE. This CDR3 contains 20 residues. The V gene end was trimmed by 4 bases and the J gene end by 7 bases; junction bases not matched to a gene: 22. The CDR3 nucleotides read TGTGCCAGCAGCTTCCGTGGTAGGTCCCTAGGACAGGGGGCGGGAAATGAGCAGTTCTTC. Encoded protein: CASSFRGRSLGQGAGNEQFF.

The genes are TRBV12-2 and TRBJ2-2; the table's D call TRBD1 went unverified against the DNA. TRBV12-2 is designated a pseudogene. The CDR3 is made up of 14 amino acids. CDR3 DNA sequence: TGTGCAAGTCGCTCGGACAGGGGGCCCGGGGAGCTGTTTTTT. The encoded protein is CASRSDRGPGELFF.

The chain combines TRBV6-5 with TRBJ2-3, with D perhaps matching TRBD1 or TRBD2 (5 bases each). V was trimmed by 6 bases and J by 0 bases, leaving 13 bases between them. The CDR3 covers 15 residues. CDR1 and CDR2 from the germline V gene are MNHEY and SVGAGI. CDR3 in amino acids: CASSDSRGSTDTQYF. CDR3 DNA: TGTGCCAGCAGCGACTCGAGGGGTAGCACAGATACGCAGTATTTT.

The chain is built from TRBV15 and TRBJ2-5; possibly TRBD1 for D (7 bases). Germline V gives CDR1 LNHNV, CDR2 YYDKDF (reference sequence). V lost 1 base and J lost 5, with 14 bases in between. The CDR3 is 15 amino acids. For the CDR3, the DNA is TGTGCCACCAGCAGAGCCCCAGGGGGGTCGGAGACCCAGTACTTC. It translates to CATSRAPGGSETQYF.

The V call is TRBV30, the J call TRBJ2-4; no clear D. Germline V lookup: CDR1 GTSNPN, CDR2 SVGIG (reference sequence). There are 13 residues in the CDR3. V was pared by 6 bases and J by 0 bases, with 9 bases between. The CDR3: CACTGLAKNIQYF. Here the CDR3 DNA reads TGTGCCTGTACGGGCCTAGCCAAAAACATTCAGTACTTC.

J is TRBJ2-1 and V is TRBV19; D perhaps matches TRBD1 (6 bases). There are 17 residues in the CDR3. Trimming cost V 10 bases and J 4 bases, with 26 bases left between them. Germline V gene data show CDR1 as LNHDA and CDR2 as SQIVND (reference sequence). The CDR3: CATTPPGHLTGYNEQFF. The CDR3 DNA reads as TGTGCCACCACTCCCCCGGGACACTTAACGGGGTACAATGAGCAGTTCTTC.

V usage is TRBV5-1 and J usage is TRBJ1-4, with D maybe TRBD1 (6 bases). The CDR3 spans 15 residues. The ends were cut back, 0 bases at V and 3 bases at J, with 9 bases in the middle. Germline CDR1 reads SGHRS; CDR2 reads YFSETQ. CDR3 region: CASSLGPGANEKLFF. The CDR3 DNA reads TGCGCCAGCAGCTTGGGTCCAGGGGCTAATGAAAAACTGTTTTTT.

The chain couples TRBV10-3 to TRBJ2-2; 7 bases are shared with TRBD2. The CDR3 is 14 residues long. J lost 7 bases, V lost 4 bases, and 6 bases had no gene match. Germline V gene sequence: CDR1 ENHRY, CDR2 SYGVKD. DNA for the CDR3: TGTGCCATCAGTGCGGGGGGAACGGTCGGGGAGCTGTTTTTT. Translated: CAISAGGTVGELFF.

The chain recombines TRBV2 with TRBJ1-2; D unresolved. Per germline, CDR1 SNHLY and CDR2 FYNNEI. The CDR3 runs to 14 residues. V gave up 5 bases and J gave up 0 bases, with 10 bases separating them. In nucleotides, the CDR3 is TGTGCCAGCAGTCCCCTTTCAGCTAACTATGGCTACACCTTC. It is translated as CASSPLSANYGYTF.

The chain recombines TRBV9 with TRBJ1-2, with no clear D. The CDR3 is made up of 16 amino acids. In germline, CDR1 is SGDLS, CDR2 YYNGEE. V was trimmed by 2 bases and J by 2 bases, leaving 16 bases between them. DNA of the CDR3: TGTGCCAGCAGCGTTAGCCGCGAGTTTCTCAACTATGGCTACACCTTC. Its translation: CASSVSREFLNYGYTF.

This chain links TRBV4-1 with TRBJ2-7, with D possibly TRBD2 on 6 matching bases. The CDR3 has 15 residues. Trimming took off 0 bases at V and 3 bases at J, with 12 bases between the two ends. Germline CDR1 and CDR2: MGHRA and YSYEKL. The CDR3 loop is CASSQDKRGNYEQYF. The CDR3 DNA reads TGCGCCAGCAGCCAAGATAAGCGCGGGAACTACGAGCAGTACTTC.

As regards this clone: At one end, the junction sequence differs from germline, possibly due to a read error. The CDR3 nucleotides read TGTGCCAGCAGTGTCGGACAGGGTGCAACTAATGGAAAACTGTTTTTT. This encodes CASSVGQGATNGKLFF. The chain has TRBV25-1 and TRBJ1-4; TRBD1 agrees at 8 bases. This CDR3 has 16 amino acids. Germline CDR1 is MGHDK and CDR2 is SYGVNS.

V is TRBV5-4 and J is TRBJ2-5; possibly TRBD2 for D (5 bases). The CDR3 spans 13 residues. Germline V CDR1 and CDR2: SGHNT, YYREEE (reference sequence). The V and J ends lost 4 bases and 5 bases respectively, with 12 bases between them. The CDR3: CASSLPRAETQYF. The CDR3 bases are TGTGCCAGCAGCCTGCCGAGGGCGGAGACCCAGTACTTC. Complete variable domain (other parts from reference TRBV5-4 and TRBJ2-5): ETGVTQSPTHLIKTRGQQVTLRCSSQSGHNTVSWYQQALGQGPQFIFQYYREEENGRGNFPPRFSGLQFPNYSSELNVNALELDDSALYLCASSLPRAETQYFGPGTRLLVL.

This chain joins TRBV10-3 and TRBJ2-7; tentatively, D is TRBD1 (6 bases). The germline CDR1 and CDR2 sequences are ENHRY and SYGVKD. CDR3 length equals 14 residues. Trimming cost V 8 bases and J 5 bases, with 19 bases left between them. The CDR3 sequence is CAIEAGQGNHEQYF. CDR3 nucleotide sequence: TGTGCCATCGAGGCCGGGCAGGGGAACCACGAGCAGTACTTC.

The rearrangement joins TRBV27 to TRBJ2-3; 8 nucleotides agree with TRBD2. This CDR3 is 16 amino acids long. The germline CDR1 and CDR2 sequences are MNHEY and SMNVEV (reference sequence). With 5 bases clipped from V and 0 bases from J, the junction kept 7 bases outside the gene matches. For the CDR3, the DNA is TGTGCCAGCAGTATCCTAGCGGGCGCAAGCACAGATACGCAGTATTTT. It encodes CASSILAGASTDTQYF.

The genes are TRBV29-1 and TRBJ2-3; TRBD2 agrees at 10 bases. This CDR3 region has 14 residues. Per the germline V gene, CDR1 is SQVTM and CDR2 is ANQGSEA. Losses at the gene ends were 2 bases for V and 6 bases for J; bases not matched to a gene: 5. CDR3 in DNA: TGCAGCGTTGAACAAGCGGGAGGGCGGGATACGCAGTATTTT. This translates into CSVEQAGGRDTQYF.

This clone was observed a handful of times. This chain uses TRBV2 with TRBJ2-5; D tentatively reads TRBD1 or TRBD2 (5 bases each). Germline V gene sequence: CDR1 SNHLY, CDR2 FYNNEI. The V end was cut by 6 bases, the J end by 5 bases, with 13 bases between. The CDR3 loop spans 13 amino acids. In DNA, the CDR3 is TGTGCCAGCAGAAGGGACCAGACGGAGACCCAGTACTTC. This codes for CASRRDQTETQYF.

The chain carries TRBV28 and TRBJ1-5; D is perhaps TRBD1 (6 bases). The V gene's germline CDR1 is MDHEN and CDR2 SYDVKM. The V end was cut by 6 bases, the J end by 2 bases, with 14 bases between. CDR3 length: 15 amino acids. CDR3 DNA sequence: TGTGCCAGCAGCGCGGACAGTCCGGGCAATCAGCCCCAGCATTTT. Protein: CASSADSPGNQPQHF.

The CDR3 reads CASSPQGAAGELFF. The CDR3 DNA sequence: TGTGCCAGCAGCCCGCAAGGGGCGGCCGGGGAGCTGTTTTTT. J is TRBJ2-2 and V is TRBV5-5, with D perhaps matching TRBD1 (5 bases). The germline gives CDR1 SGHKS, CDR2 YYEKEE (reference sequence). The length of the CDR3 is 14 residues. V gave up 4 bases and J gave up 6 bases, with 13 bases separating them.

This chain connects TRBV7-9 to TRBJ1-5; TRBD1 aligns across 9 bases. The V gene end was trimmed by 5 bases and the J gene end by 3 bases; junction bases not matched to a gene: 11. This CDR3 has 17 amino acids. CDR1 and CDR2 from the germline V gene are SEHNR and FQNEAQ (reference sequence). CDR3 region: CASSPSGGQGSNQPQHF. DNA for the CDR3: TGTGCCAGCAGCCCCTCCGGGGGACAGGGTTCCAATCAGCCCCAGCATTTT.

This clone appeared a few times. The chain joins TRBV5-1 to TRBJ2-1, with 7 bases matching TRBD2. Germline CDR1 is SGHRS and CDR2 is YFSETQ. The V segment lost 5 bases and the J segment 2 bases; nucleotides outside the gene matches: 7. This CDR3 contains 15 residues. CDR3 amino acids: CASSLTLAAYNEQFF. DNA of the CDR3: TGCGCCAGCAGTCTGACCCTAGCGGCCTACAATGAGCAGTTCTTC. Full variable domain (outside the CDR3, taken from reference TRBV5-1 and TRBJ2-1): KAGVTQTPRYLIKTRGQQVTLSCSPISGHRSVSWYQQTPGQGLQFLFEYFSETQRNKGNFPGRFSGRQFSNSRSEMNVSTLELGDSALYLCASSLTLAAYNEQFFGPGTRLTVL.

CDR3 coding DNA: TGTGCCAGCAGAAGGACAGGCCCTGAAGCTTTCTTT. The encoded protein is CASRRTGPEAFF. This rearrangement joins TRBV28 to TRBJ1-1, with 7 bases fitting TRBD1. The CDR3 loop spans 12 amino acids. Germline CDR1 reads MDHEN; CDR2 reads SYDVKM. J gave up 6 bases and V 6 bases, and 4 bases lay outside the gene matches.

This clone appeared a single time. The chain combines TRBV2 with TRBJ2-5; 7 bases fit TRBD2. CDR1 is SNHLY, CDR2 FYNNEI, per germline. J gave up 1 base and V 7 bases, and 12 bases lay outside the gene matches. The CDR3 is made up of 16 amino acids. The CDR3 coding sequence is TGTGCCAGCATCCTTCCGGGACTATCGGTCCAAGAGACCCAGTACTTC. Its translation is CASILPGLSVQETQYF.